This T cell receptor (beta chain) is drawn from a study of blood T cell repertoires in COVID-19. For the study at large: Whether acute or convalescent, the COVID-19 samples came from the United States, Italy and Spain.

The assay was immunoSEQ multiplex PCR, and TCRdb's table has in-frame clones only and misses some. In the table there are a few hundred thousand clones, around 83% of which are singletons. From germline, CDR1 is SGHTA and CDR2 FQGNSA. The CDR3 is 15 amino acids. V dropped 5 bases and J dropped 1; count of bases not matched to a gene: 7. The source material was peripheral blood. This chain uses TRBV7-2 with TRBJ1-1; 7 bases match TRBD1. The receptor comes from a woman in her fifties or sixties with acute or convalescent COVID-19. CDR3 DNA sequence: TGTGCCAGCAGCCCATGGACAGGCCAGAACACTGAAGCTTTCTTT. Translated: CASSPWTGQNTEAFF.